These T cell receptor beta chains were read from a single sample in a study of shared clonotypes between healthy human individuals. TCRdb keeps only in-frame clones here, not all; method: immunoSEQ multiplex PCR. The profile shows some 1,100,000 clones, about 80% of them singletons. The source material was memory CD4+ T cells from PBMCs. The receptors come from a man aged 18-30 years in good health. Some clones in this sample may be carry-over from other donors' samples. Each CDR3 is given with its conserved first and last residue. The order of the fields is D gene, V gene, clone size, J gene, CDR3 DNA, CDR3 protein. The D gene is left open where the match is weak. Size is stated for part of the rows, as once, few or many counts, or as a class when the clone is expanded.

TRBD1	TRBV28	.	TRBJ2-2	TGTGCCAGCAGTGAGACAGGGGGTGGGAAAAACGGGGAGCTGTTTTTT	CASSETGGGKNGELFF
TRBD1	TRBV19	.	TRBJ2-5	TGTGCCAGTAGTATTACGACAGGGTACGAGACCCAGTACTTC	CASSITTGYETQYF
.	TRBV7-7	.	TRBJ1-2	TGTGCCAGCAGCCCCAACCCGGGCAGCTATGGCTACACCTTC	CASSPNPGSYGYTF
.	TRBV28	.	TRBJ1-2	TGTGCCAGCAGTTCCCCCTCGGCCTGGTCTCTATCCCCCGATACCCGACGGCCTGGGTATGGCTACACCTTC	CASSSPSAWSLSPDTRRPGYGYTF
.	TRBV5-1	.	TRBJ2-3	TGCGCCAGCAGCCCCGCGACAGGACGCACAGATACGCAGTATTTT	CASSPATGRTDTQYF
.	TRBV9	.	TRBJ2-1	TGTGCCAGCAGCGGCCAAAGCGGTCGGAGCTCCTACAATGAGCAGTTCTTC	CASSGQSGRSSYNEQFF
TRBD2	TRBV5-1	.	TRBJ2-1	TGCGCCAGCAGCTTGTATCCTAGCGGGCCCAGCTCCTACAATGAGCAGTTCTTC	CASSLYPSGPSSYNEQFF
.	TRBV10-3	.	TRBJ1-1	TGTGCCATCAGTGCTCAGGCCTTGAACACTGAAGCTTTCTTT	CAISAQALNTEAFF
.	TRBV6-4	.	TRBJ2-4	TGTGCCAGCAGTGACAGGGAAGGGAACATTCAGTACTTC	CASSDREGNIQYF
.	TRBV7-3	once	TRBJ2-7	TGTGCCAGCAGGGTTCCGAGCTCCTACGAGCAGTACTTC	CASRVPSSYEQYF
.	TRBV19	.	TRBJ2-7	TGTGCCAGTAGTATCGGACCGGGAACCGAGCAGTACTTC	CASSIGPGTEQYF
TRBD1	TRBV5-1	once	TRBJ2-1	TGCGCCAGCAGTAAATACGGACAGGGGGACAGCTCCTACAATGAGCAGTTCTTC	CASSKYGQGDSSYNEQFF
TRBD1	TRBV27	.	TRBJ1-2	TGTGCCAGCAGTTTAGCATCGGGTCCGGGACAGAAAAACTATGGCTACACCTTC	CASSLASGPGQKNYGYTF
.	TRBV7-3	.	TRBJ1-5	TGTGCCCGCTCGGGGTATGGCAATCAGCCCCAGCATTTT	CARSGYGNQPQHF
TRBD2	TRBV7-9	.	TRBJ2-1	TGTGCCAGCAGCTCGTTAGCGGGAGTGAAGTATGAGCAGTTCTTC	CASSSLAGVKYEQFF
.	TRBV11-3	.	TRBJ2-7	TGTGCCAGCAGCTTAAGGTCAGGGTCCTACGAGCAGTACTTC	CASSLRSGSYEQYF
.	TRBV29-1	.	TRBJ2-3	TGCAGCGTCAGAAGGGGGGCGGAGCAGGGAGATACGCAGTATTTT	CSVRRGAEQGDTQYF
.	TRBV6-1	.	TRBJ2-5	TGTGCCAGCAGTCGCCAAAGTGGGGGGTCGGAGACCCAGTACTTC	CASSRQSGGSETQYF
TRBD2	TRBV4-1	few	TRBJ2-3	TGCGCCAGCAGCCCGGGACTATCCACAGATACGCAGTATTTT	CASSPGLSTDTQYF
TRBD2	TRBV7-2	few	TRBJ2-1	TGTGCCAGCAGCTTAGGCGATAGTAGCGGGAGAAATGAGCAGTTCTTC	CASSLGDSSGRNEQFF
.	TRBV9	.	TRBJ2-7	TGTGCCAGCAGCCTCTCCACCGGGACGGGCTTTTACGAGCAGTACTTC	CASSLSTGTGFYEQYF
.	TRBV6-5	.	TRBJ1-2	TGTGCCAGCCGGAGGGGGGATGGCTACACCTTC	CASRRGDGYTF
.	TRBV7-3	.	TRBJ2-7	TGTGCCAGCAGCCCCGGGGGCTCAGAAGAGCAGTACTTC	CASSPGGSEEQYF
TRBD1	TRBV30	.	TRBJ2-5	TGTGCCTGGAGTGTATTATCGGGACAGGGCGTTCGGACCCAGTACTTC	CAWSVLSGQGVRTQYF
.	TRBV5-4	few	TRBJ2-5	TGTGCCAGCAGCTTGGGGGCTGGGAGCCAGACCCAGTACTTC	CASSLGAGSQTQYF
.	TRBV11-2	few	TRBJ2-6	TGTGCCAGCAGCCTACAGGGAAATATTGGGGCCAACGTCCTGACTTTC	CASSLQGNIGANVLTF
TRBD1	TRBV5-4	.	TRBJ2-7	TGTGCCAGCAGCTCTCCGGGACAGGGCTACGAGCAGTACTTC	CASSSPGQGYEQYF
.	TRBV12-5	.	TRBJ1-1	TGTGCTAGTGCCCCCACGGGGGGTAGGCCTTTCTTT	CASAPTGGRPFF
TRBD2	TRBV4-2	.	TRBJ2-1	TGTGCCAGCAGCCCACGACTAGCGGAAAGGGCCTACAATGAGCAGTTCTTC	CASSPRLAERAYNEQFF
.	TRBV30	.	TRBJ1-1	TGTGCCTGGAGTGTACAAGGGCGGTCGAACACTGAAGCTTTCTTT	CAWSVQGRSNTEAFF
TRBD1	TRBV27	once	TRBJ1-1	TGTGCCAGCAGTCCACTCCGGACAGGGATGAACACTGAAGCTTTCTTT	CASSPLRTGMNTEAFF
TRBD1	TRBV28	few	TRBJ1-2	TGTGCCAGCAGTCCAGGGGGGGGCTATGGCTACACCTTC	CASSPGGGYGYTF
.	TRBV25-1	.	TRBJ1-6	TGTGCCAGCAGTCAGGATTATAATTCACCCCTCCACTTT	CASSQDYNSPLHF
.	TRBV5-1	once	TRBJ1-5	TGCGCCAGCAGCTTACAGGGAGGCAATCAGCCCCAGCATTTT	CASSLQGGNQPQHF
.	TRBV5-4	.	TRBJ2-2	TGTGCCAGCGGGGCGACACCGAACTCTTATGGGGAGCTGTTTTTT	CASGATPNSYGELFF
.	TRBV5-1	.	TRBJ1-5	TGCGCCAGCAGCTTGGTCGCGCCAGATAGCAATCAGCCCCAGCATTTT	CASSLVAPDSNQPQHF
.	TRBV5-8	.	TRBJ1-5	TGTGCCAGCAGCTTTTACAATCAGCCCCAGCATTTT	CASSFYNQPQHF
.	TRBV2	.	TRBJ2-2	TGTGCCAGCAGTCTTTCGGGTTATCCCGGGGAGCTGTTTTTT	CASSLSGYPGELFF
.	TRBV28	many	TRBJ1-1	TGTGCCAGCAGTTTACTGCACCCGAACACTGAAGCTTTCTTT	CASSLLHPNTEAFF
TRBD2	TRBV27	.	TRBJ2-1	TGTGCCAGCAGTTTTTCTAGCGGTAGACCGCGTGAGCAGTTCTTC	CASSFSSGRPREQFF
.	TRBV29-1	.	TRBJ2-2	TGCAGCGTTGGTCTCGTCTCAAGGAACACCGGGGAGCTGTTTTTT	CSVGLVSRNTGELFF
TRBD1	TRBV5-4	few	TRBJ2-7	TGTGCCAGCAGCTTGGCCGGGACAGATTACGAGCAGTACTTC	CASSLAGTDYEQYF
TRBD2	TRBV11-2	.	TRBJ2-3	TGTGCCAGCAGCCATGGGACTAGCGGGGTTTCGGATACGCAGTATTTT	CASSHGTSGVSDTQYF
.	TRBV5-1	.	TRBJ2-1	TGCGCCAGCAGCTTGCGAATAGGGGACTACAATGAGCAGTTCTTC	CASSLRIGDYNEQFF